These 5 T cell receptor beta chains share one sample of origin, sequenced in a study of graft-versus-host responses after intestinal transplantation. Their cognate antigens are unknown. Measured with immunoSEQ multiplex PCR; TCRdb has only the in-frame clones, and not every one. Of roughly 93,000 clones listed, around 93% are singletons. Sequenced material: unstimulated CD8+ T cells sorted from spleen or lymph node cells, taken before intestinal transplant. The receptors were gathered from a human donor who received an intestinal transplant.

CDR3 bases: TGCGCCAGCAGCTTGGAAGGTAGCGGGGGCTACAATGAGCAGTTCTTC. This sequence encodes CASSLEGSGGYNEQFF. This chain connects TRBV5-1 to TRBJ2-1; 9 bases are a match to TRBD2. Germline V lookup: CDR1 SGHRS, CDR2 YFSETQ. The CDR3 totals 16 residues. Losses at the gene ends were 0 bases for V and 3 bases for J; bases not matched to a gene: 4. The entire variable domain, with the rest obtained from reference TRBV5-1 and TRBJ2-1, is as follows: KAGVTQTPRYLIKTRGQQVTLSCSPISGHRSVSWYQQTPGQGLQFLFEYFSETQRNKGNFPGRFSGRQFSNSRSEMNVSTLELGDSALYLCASSLEGSGGYNEQFFGPGTRLTVL.

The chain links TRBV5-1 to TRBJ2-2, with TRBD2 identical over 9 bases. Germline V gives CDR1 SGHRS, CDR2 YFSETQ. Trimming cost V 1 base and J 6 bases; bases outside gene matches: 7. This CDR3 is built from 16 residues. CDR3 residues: CASSLTGSGSPGELFF. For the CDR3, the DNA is TGCGCCAGCAGCTTGACTGGTAGCGGGAGTCCCGGGGAGCTGTTTTTT.

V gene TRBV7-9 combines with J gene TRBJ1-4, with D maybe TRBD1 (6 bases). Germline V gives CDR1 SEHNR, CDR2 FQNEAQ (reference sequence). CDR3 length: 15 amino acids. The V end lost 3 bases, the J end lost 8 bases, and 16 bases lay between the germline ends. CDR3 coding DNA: TGTGCCAGCAGCTTGGGGGCAGACGTTTACGAAAAACTGTTTTTT. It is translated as CASSLGADVYEKLFF.

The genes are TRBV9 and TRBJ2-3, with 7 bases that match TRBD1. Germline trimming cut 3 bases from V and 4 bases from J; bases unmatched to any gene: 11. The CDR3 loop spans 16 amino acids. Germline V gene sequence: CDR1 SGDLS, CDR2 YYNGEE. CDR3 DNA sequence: TGTGCCAGCAGCGACGACAGGGAGATCAACGCAGATACGCAGTATTTT. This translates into CASSDDREINADTQYF.

The CDR3 region is CASTSAGLAEETQYF. The CDR3 DNA reads TGTGCCAGCACCTCGGCAGGACTAGCGGAAGAGACCCAGTACTTC. The chain combines TRBV2 with TRBJ2-5; 10 nucleotides align to TRBD2. This CDR3 comprises 15 residues. CDR1 is SNHLY, CDR2 FYNNEI, per germline. V lost 7 bases, J lost 3 bases, and 8 bases stayed unmatched.